The 2 T cell receptor beta chains listed next were all sequenced from one sample in a study. Using its own MiXCR run on the RT-PCR reads, TCRdb lists one record per CDR3 protein. Of about 680,000 distinct CDR3 sequences listed, approximately 15% are singletons. The sequenced sample was memory CD4+ T cells from blood. All receptors derive from a female donor in good health, serving as a healthy control.

V gene TRBV20-1 combines with J gene TRBJ2-1, with 8 positions matching TRBD2. CDR3 size: 15 residues. Germline assignment: CDR1 DFQATT and CDR2 SNEGSKA (reference sequence). Losses at the gene ends were 5 bases for V and 4 bases for J; bases not matched to a gene: 10. CDR3: CSAPPGREEYNEQFF. The CDR3, as DNA: TGCAGTGCTCCCCCAGGGCGGGAGGAGTACAATGAGCAGTTCTTC.

This clonotype was counted between two and nine times. This chain uses TRBV4-1 with TRBJ2-2, with TRBD2 identical over 11 bases. J lost 3 bases, V lost 7 bases, and 7 bases had no gene match. Germline V CDR1 and CDR2: MGHRA, YSYEKL. The CDR3 has 16 residues. The CDR3 nucleotides read TGCGCCAGCACCGCGCTAGCGGGAGGCGACACCGGGGAGCTGTTTTTT. Its translation is CASTALAGGDTGELFF.